Detailed here is one TCR beta chain. Its antigen is currently unknown. The data were taken from a study of naive and memory T cell subsets. The V end lost 6 bases, the J end lost 3 bases, and 18 bases lay between the germline ends. Looked up from germline, CDR1 is SGHAT and CDR2 is FQNNGV. CDR3 length: 15 residues. General observations from the study: This RNA-based method may be sensitive to activation-related transcript changes.

A UMI-containing oligonucleotide was joined by 3' ligation to the TCR cDNA template. Adult healthy volunteers gave 2.5 ml peripheral blood for whole-blood RNA. Unsorted total RNA, roughly 1 to 1,100 ng, was DNase treated before reverse transcription. Amplification of ligated cDNA took four PCR rounds with SP2 and nested alpha and beta constant primers. Blood and skin TCR RNA was reverse transcribed with alpha and beta constant primers. TCRdb processed the 5' RACE reads anew with MiXCR; each CDR3 protein has one entry. The table shows more than 45,000 distinct CDR3 sequences, with approximately 4.5% occurring only once.

This receptor was taken from a female donor in good health. This sequence joins TRBV11-2 and TRBJ2-7; maybe TRBD1 (6 bases). The CDR3 sequence is CASSLNRDTYYEQYF. CDR3 coding DNA: TGTGCCAGCAGTTTAAACCGGGACACCTACTACGAGCAGTACTTC.